This TCR beta chain was sequenced during a study of blood T cell repertoires in COVID-19 (dated by TCRdb to the early 2020s). For the wider study: Collaborator samples came from the United States, Italy and Spain and covered acute and convalescent phases of COVID-19. Where available, HLA class I and class II types were taken from metadata supplied by the sample provider and were not determined by assay-based typing. The sample metadata nearly always contained a de-identified subject ID, COVID-19 status, age in years and sex. The samples were drawn from the first 160 participants of the ongoing ImmuneRACE study and from about 1,200 subjects provided by 6 global collaborators. The prospective study material was composed of cDNA or gDNA derived from T cells, B-cell-depleted T cells, or PBMCs. A freely available public database, intended as a resource for researchers studying the immune response to SARS-CoV-2, is where the repertoires were released. Deeply sampled blood TCRbeta repertoires from subjects exposed to, actively infected with, or recovered from COVID-19 were included in the dataset.

Whole blood was collected in K2EDTA tubes by collaborating institutions according to the institutions' own protocols. For TCRbeta analysis, collaborator samples were shipped as frozen whole blood, as isolated PBMCs, or as DNA extracted from either sample type. The CDR3 contains 15 residues, cysteine and phenylalanine counted. Of the read, only the CDR3 DNA is kept; its 45 bases are in frame from base 1. CDR1 and CDR2 are read off the germline V gene as SQVTM and ANQGSEA. Cut back by 6 bases and 3 bases, the V and J ends lie 21 bases apart. TCRbeta CDR3 regions were amplified from genomic DNA by means of the immunoSEQ Assay, a bias-controlled multiplex PCR. The paper's data handling went like this. The number of nucleated cells in each sample was estimated by amplification of reference gene primers within the assay. To quantify the absolute abundance of each unique TCRbeta CDR3 rearrangement, sequence reads were collapsed and filtered. For each sample, productive Simpson clonality was calculated as the square root of Simpson's diversity index across productive rearrangements. TCRdb limited this immuneACCESS table to in-frame rearrangements with V and J called. A share of clones is missing; checked studies link under half to unresolved V genes, and the rest is unexplained. The DNA gave D and trimming, while V, J and clone size come from that table. This sample comprises approximately 210,000 clones, about four fifths of them detected only once. The ten largest account for approximately 8.1% of the sample.

General findings and caveats noted by the study authors: The quantity of clinical and demographic metadata differed by source and by participant and was supplied without curation.

To note about this clone: Its antigen target is currently unknown. The sample holds no much larger clone one base away, and base qualities are not on file.

The TCR sequence derives from a woman between 45 and 60 years old with active or convalescent COVID-19. Sequencing was carried out using peripheral blood. The sequence is built from TRBV29-1 and TRBJ2-7; TRBD2 is perhaps the D gene, given 5 matching bases. Read as DNA, the sequence is TGCAGCGTCGGGGTTCCGGTTCGTGGGGACTACGAGCAGTACTTC. This gives the protein CSVGVPVRGDYEQYF.